The rows below give T cell receptor beta chains drawn from one sample of a study of early T cells in non-severe SARS-CoV-2 infection. TCRdb ran MiXCR on the 5' RACE reads and lists one entry per CDR3 protein. The sample records about 130,000 distinct CDR3 sequences, about 15% being singletons. The sequenced sample was whole blood. The receptor set was obtained from an adult who was a healthcare worker with PCR-confirmed SARS-CoV-2 infection or an uninfected control (not recorded which). Each CDR3 is given with its conserved first and last residue. Fields, in order: CDR3 DNA, CDR3 protein, J gene, V gene, clone size, D gene. D genes are given only for firm matches. Only some rows state a clone size, as once, few, many or a class for expanded clones.

CDR3 DNA: TGTGCCAGCATTAGAACAGGGGGCATGGGAAACACTGAAGCTTTCTTT
CDR3 protein: CASIRTGGMGNTEAFF
J gene: TRBJ1-1
V gene: TRBV28
clone size: few
D gene: TRBD1

CDR3 DNA: TGTGCAAGTCGCCCATTCGCTAGCGGGGGGGCGTTGGAGACCCAGTACTTC
CDR3 protein: CASRPFASGGALETQYF
J gene: TRBJ2-5
V gene: TRBV12-2
clone size: few
D gene: NA

CDR3 DNA: TGTGCCAGCAGTGAGGCCTTCTACGAGCAGTACTTC
CDR3 protein: CASSEAFYEQYF
J gene: TRBJ2-7
V gene: TRBV2
clone size: few
D gene: NA

CDR3 DNA: TGTGCCAGCAGACCTGGGACTAGCGGCCCGCATGAGCAGTTCTTC
CDR3 protein: CASRPGTSGPHEQFF
J gene: TRBJ2-1
V gene: TRBV2
clone size: NA
D gene: TRBD2

CDR3 DNA: TGTGCCAGCAGCTTCGACTCCGACACAGATACGCAGTATTTT
CDR3 protein: CASSFDSDTDTQYF
J gene: TRBJ2-3
V gene: TRBV7-9
clone size: many
D gene: NA

CDR3 DNA: TGTGCCAGCAATACAGGGAAGCCTGGAAACACCATATATTTT
CDR3 protein: CASNTGKPGNTIYF
J gene: TRBJ1-3
V gene: TRBV6-1
clone size: few
D gene: NA

CDR3 DNA: TGCAGCGTTGAAGACCGGACAGGGGCCCCCTACGAGCAGTACTTC
CDR3 protein: CSVEDRTGAPYEQYF
J gene: TRBJ2-7
V gene: TRBV29-1
clone size: NA
D gene: TRBD1

CDR3 DNA: TGTGCCAGCAGCCCCACCTGGAGAGGGAATGGCTACACCTTC
CDR3 protein: CASSPTWRGNGYTF
J gene: TRBJ1-2
V gene: TRBV14
clone size: NA
D gene: NA

CDR3 DNA: TGCGCCAGCTCTCCGGGACTAGCTTACAATGAGCAGTTCTTC
CDR3 protein: CASSPGLAYNEQFF
J gene: TRBJ2-1
V gene: TRBV5-1
clone size: many
D gene: TRBD2

CDR3 DNA: TGCGCCAGCAGCGCGGGGATGAACACTGAAGCTTTCTTT
CDR3 protein: CASSAGMNTEAFF
J gene: TRBJ1-1
V gene: TRBV5-1
clone size: few
D gene: NA

CDR3 DNA: TGTGCCAGCAGCCCAGGGGTGGGCGCGGCCGGGGAGCTGTTTTTT
CDR3 protein: CASSPGVGAAGELFF
J gene: TRBJ2-2
V gene: TRBV4-2
clone size: few
D gene: NA

CDR3 DNA: TGTGCCAGCAGGGACGTTATCCGGAATGAAAAACTGTTTTTT
CDR3 protein: CASRDVIRNEKLFF
J gene: TRBJ1-4
V gene: TRBV12-3/TRBV12-4
clone size: NA
D gene: NA

CDR3 DNA: TGCAGTGCAAAGAACAGCGGGGGGGCTGTCGGGCAGTACTTC
CDR3 protein: CSAKNSGGAVGQYF
J gene: TRBJ2-7
V gene: TRBV20-1
clone size: NA
D gene: TRBD2

CDR3 DNA: TGTGCCAGCCCCTCCAGAGGGGGACCGAACACCGGGGAGCTGTTTTTT
CDR3 protein: CASPSRGGPNTGELFF
J gene: TRBJ2-2
V gene: TRBV7-9
clone size: few
D gene: NA

CDR3 DNA: TGTGCCAGCAGTTACGATCGCCCAGGGCCAGGAAACACCATATATTTT
CDR3 protein: CASSYDRPGPGNTIYF
J gene: TRBJ1-3
V gene: TRBV6-2/TRBV6-3
clone size: NA
D gene: NA

CDR3 DNA: TGCGCCAGCAGCCGAGGGGAATCCTACAATGAGCAGTTCTTC
CDR3 protein: CASSRGESYNEQFF
J gene: TRBJ2-1
V gene: TRBV4-1
clone size: NA
D gene: NA

CDR3 DNA: TGTGCCTGGAGTGTACGACTGCAAGAGACCCAGTACTTC
CDR3 protein: CAWSVRLQETQYF
J gene: TRBJ2-5
V gene: TRBV30
clone size: NA
D gene: NA

CDR3 DNA: TGTGCCAGCAGCGTAGACCAGGTACAGCAGGATGAGCAGTTCTTC
CDR3 protein: CASSVDQVQQDEQFF
J gene: TRBJ2-1
V gene: TRBV9
clone size: NA
D gene: NA

CDR3 DNA: TGTGCCAGCGCGGGACAGGGCCCGACAGATACGCAGTATTTT
CDR3 protein: CASAGQGPTDTQYF
J gene: TRBJ2-3
V gene: TRBV2
clone size: NA
D gene: TRBD1

CDR3 DNA: TGCAGTGCTAGAGCGCTTGGTAGCGGGGGGACAGATACGCAGTATTTT
CDR3 protein: CSARALGSGGTDTQYF
J gene: TRBJ2-3
V gene: TRBV20-1
clone size: NA
D gene: TRBD2

CDR3 DNA: TGTGCCAGCTCACCAAGCCAGGGGACTATGAACACTGAAGCTTTCTTT
CDR3 protein: CASSPSQGTMNTEAFF
J gene: TRBJ1-1
V gene: TRBV18
clone size: many
D gene: NA

CDR3 DNA: TGTGCCAGCAGCGCCGGACTAGCGGGAGTCGCCTCCTACGAGCAGTACTTC
CDR3 protein: CASSAGLAGVASYEQYF
J gene: TRBJ2-7
V gene: TRBV5-4
clone size: NA
D gene: TRBD2

CDR3 DNA: TGTGCCAGCACCAACTCCGGGACAGCTCGTTACGAGCAGTACTTC
CDR3 protein: CASTNSGTARYEQYF
J gene: TRBJ2-7
V gene: TRBV12-3/TRBV12-4
clone size: NA
D gene: TRBD1

CDR3 DNA: TGTGCCAGCAGCTCACAGGGGCTAGATACGCAGTATTTT
CDR3 protein: CASSSQGLDTQYF
J gene: TRBJ2-3
V gene: TRBV7-6
clone size: many
D gene: TRBD1

CDR3 DNA: TGCGCCAGCAGCCGAGAGCGGGGCGAAGGAGCTTTCTTT
CDR3 protein: CASSRERGEGAFF
J gene: TRBJ1-1
V gene: TRBV5-1
clone size: few
D gene: NA

CDR3 DNA: TGTGCCAGCAGCCTAGAAGTAGTCTCCTACAATGAGCAGTTCTTC
CDR3 protein: CASSLEVVSYNEQFF
J gene: TRBJ2-1
V gene: TRBV2
clone size: NA
D gene: NA

CDR3 DNA: TGCAGTGGATCACAGGGGGCGGACACTGAAGCTTTCTTT
CDR3 protein: CSGSQGADTEAFF
J gene: TRBJ1-1
V gene: TRBV20-1
clone size: NA
D gene: TRBD1

CDR3 DNA: TGTGCCTGGAGTGGAGGCACCAATCAGCCCCAGCATTTT
CDR3 protein: CAWSGGTNQPQHF
J gene: TRBJ1-5
V gene: TRBV30
clone size: many
D gene: NA

CDR3 DNA: TGCGCCAGCACCGGAGCGAAGCTTGAGACCCAGTACTTC
CDR3 protein: CASTGAKLETQYF
J gene: TRBJ2-5
V gene: TRBV5-1
clone size: few
D gene: NA

CDR3 DNA: TGCAGCGTTTCGGGACAAGGGGGGCATATGAACACTGAAGCTTTCTTT
CDR3 protein: CSVSGQGGHMNTEAFF
J gene: TRBJ1-1
V gene: TRBV29-1
clone size: NA
D gene: NA

CDR3 DNA: TGTGCCAGCGGAGGACAGGGCGGGCAGCCCCAGCATTTT
CDR3 protein: CASGGQGGQPQHF
J gene: TRBJ1-5
V gene: TRBV25-1
clone size: NA
D gene: TRBD1

CDR3 DNA: TGTGCCAGCAGTTTTTCTAATAACAATGAGCAGTTCTTC
CDR3 protein: CASSFSNNNEQFF
J gene: TRBJ2-1
V gene: TRBV12-3/TRBV12-4
clone size: few
D gene: NA

CDR3 DNA: TGCAGTGCTAGAGACTCCACATTAACGAACACTGAAGCTTTCTTT
CDR3 protein: CSARDSTLTNTEAFF
J gene: TRBJ1-1
V gene: TRBV20-1
clone size: NA
D gene: NA

CDR3 DNA: TGTGCCAGCAGTTGGGCAGGGAGACCTAATGAGCAGTTCTTC
CDR3 protein: CASSWAGRPNEQFF
J gene: TRBJ2-1
V gene: TRBV12-3/TRBV12-4
clone size: NA
D gene: NA

CDR3 DNA: TGTGCCAGCAGCTTAACCTTAAACGGCCACGAGCAGTACTTC
CDR3 protein: CASSLTLNGHEQYF
J gene: TRBJ2-7
V gene: TRBV7-9
clone size: few
D gene: NA

CDR3 DNA: TGTGCCAGCAGCCAAGTTCTAGCGGGGGGAGGCAATGAGCAGTTCTTC
CDR3 protein: CASSQVLAGGGNEQFF
J gene: TRBJ2-1
V gene: TRBV3-1
clone size: many
D gene: TRBD2

CDR3 DNA: TGTGCCAGCAGTCTTAGCTCTAACACAGATACGCAGTATTTT
CDR3 protein: CASSLSSNTDTQYF
J gene: TRBJ2-3
V gene: TRBV7-8
clone size: many
D gene: NA